What follows is one T cell receptor beta chain and its context. No antigen is known for it. Base qualities are not provided; no much larger clone lies one nucleotide away. The CDR3 regions of human TCRbeta chains were analyzed by immunosequencing. As for the original processing: Repertoire TCRs were checked for matches against a reference library of SARS-CoV-2-specific TCRs that had been generated using the MIRA antigen-specificity platform. Breadth was defined as the fraction of unique TCRs that were SARS-CoV-2-associated. Depth was defined as the fraction of total T cells that were SARS-CoV-2-associated. Using the MIRA data, each spike-specific TCR was mapped to the spike region that the TCR reacts to and placed in a CD4 or CD8 class. Log10-transformed breadth and depth values were compared by one-way ANOVA with Sidak's multiple comparisons tests. TCRdb provides this immuneACCESS table in a form limited to in-frame rearrangements. Some clones are lacking; in checked studies, under half of them reflect an unresolved V gene, and why the rest are absent is not known. That table is the source of V, J and clone size, and D and trimming were worked out from the DNA. This sample holds over 90,000 clones; more than 75% were observed only once. The leading ten clones occupy about 12% of the sample.

This sample is drawn from a study of T cell responses to AZD1222 COVID-19 vaccine (dated by TCRdb to the early 2020s). With regard to the full study: A total of approximately 240 trial participants underwent TCR sequencing, of whom approximately 210 received two doses of AZD1222 and approximately 25 received two doses of the MenACWY control vaccine. Trial participants were enrolled by age into subgroups of 18-55, 56-69 and 70-plus years, and roughly 150, 30 and 60 TCR-sequenced participants, respectively, were included in these subgroups.

Via the germline V gene, CDR1 is KGHSH and CDR2 LQKENI. The CDR3 spans 15 residues, from the cysteine through the phenylalanine. The read is trimmed to its CDR3 DNA, 45 bases read in frame from base 1. Trimming removed 0 bases from V and 6 bases from J, leaving 11 bases between the germline ends. Points the paper makes about the study in general: Reportedly, close to half of the unique spike-specific TCRs recognized epitopes lying outside the regions that are mutated in the B.1.351 and B.1.1.7 variants. Spike-specific TCR breadth and depth rose significantly after two AZD1222 doses compared with day 0 and with MenACWY recipients. Only a handful of AZD1222 recipients were SARS-CoV-2 seropositive at baseline, limiting conclusions about previously exposed vaccinees. Vaccine-associated CD4 TCRs spanned the whole spike protein, with dominant responses in regions 160-218 and 743-854. No day 14 peak-response samples were available, so repertoires were characterized only after the peak T cell response. Participants were mostly white British and included more females than males, and it was suggested by the authors that clonal diversity may have been underestimated. In the small 56-69-year group, the increase in depth fell short of significance, most likely because of low power.

This sample's time point label indicates: about 28 days (+/-7) after the second vaccine dose. Because spike-specific TCR depth and breadth did not differ between the two schedules, AZD1222 recipients who got a second dose at roughly 4 weeks were pooled with those who got a second dose at roughly 12 weeks. Samples from vaccinated people were obtained from the UK trials COV001 and COV002, which included a single-blind randomized controlled phase 2/3 trial of AZD1222 (ChAdOx1 nCoV-19) in healthy adults. For TCRbeta chain sequencing, PBMC samples were collected from trial participants at day 0 and at day 28 after the second dose.

The source was peripheral blood, collected 28 days after the second AZD1222 dose. The chain is made from TRBV18 and TRBJ2-2, with the D segment identity uncertain. This clonotype originated in an adult who received the AZD1222 COVID-19 vaccine. CDR3 reads: CASSPPGRPPGELFF. The DNA sequence follows: TGTGCCAGCTCACCACCGGGTCGCCCACCCGGGGAGCTGTTTTTT.